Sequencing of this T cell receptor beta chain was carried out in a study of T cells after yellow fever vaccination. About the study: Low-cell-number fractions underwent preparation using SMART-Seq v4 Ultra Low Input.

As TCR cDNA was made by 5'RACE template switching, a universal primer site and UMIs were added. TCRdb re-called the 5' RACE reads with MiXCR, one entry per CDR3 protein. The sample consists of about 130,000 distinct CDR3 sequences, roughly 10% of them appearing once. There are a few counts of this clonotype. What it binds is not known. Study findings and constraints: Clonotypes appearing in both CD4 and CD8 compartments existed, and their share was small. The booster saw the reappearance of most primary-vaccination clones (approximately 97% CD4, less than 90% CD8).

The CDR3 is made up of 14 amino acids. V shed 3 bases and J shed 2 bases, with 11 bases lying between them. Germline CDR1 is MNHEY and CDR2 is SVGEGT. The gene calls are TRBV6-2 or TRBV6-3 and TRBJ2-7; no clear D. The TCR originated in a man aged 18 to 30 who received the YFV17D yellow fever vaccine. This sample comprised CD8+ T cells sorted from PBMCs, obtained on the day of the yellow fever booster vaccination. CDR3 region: CASSYEGRTYEQYF. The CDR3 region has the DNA TGTGCCAGCAGTTATGAAGGCAGGACCTACGAGCAGTACTTC.